This section outlines one T cell receptor beta chain sequence together with its context. Its target is not known. Clones were read by immunoSEQ multiplex PCR, and TCRdb kept only the in-frame ones, dropping some. The table lists more than 130,000 clones, 70% to 90% of them singletons. Trimming pared 1 base from V and 0 bases from J, leaving 11 bases between. The germline CDR1 and CDR2 sequences are SGHTS and YDEGEE. This CDR3 region has 16 residues. This sample stems from a study of cytomegalovirus exposure and HLA in healthy donors. Background on the study: The 120 validation repertoires used the same platform as the 550 to 800 first-cohort repertoires (as reported by a later analysis).

General observations from the study: Cytomegalovirus association was listed for 150 or so TCR beta chains. Subsequent analysis revealed that first-cohort TCR clusters tended to co-occur in the 100 to 150 validation repertoires.

From the roughly 110-subject validation cohort, which was separate from the roughly 700-subject first cohort, the donors were drawn. The sample consisted of PBMCs. The source is a woman under 30 in good health and CMV-seropositive. V is TRBV5-8 and J is TRBJ1-3, with a possible D match to TRBD1 (6 bases). The CDR3 reads CASSLRGTFSGNTIYF. DNA for the CDR3: TGTGCCAGCAGCTTGAGAGGGACATTCTCTGGAAACACCATATATTTT.